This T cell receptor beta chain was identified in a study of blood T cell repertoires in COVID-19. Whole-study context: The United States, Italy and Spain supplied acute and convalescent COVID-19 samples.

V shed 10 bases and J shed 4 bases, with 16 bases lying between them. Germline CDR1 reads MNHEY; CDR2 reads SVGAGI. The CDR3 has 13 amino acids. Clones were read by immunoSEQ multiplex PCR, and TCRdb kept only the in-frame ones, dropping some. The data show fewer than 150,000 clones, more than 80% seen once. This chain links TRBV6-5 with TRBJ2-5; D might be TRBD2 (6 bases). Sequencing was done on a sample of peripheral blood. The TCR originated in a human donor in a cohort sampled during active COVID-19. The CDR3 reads CATGPRGGETQYF. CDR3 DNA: TGTGCCACCGGCCCGCGGGGTGGAGAGACCCAGTACTTC.